Sequencing of this T cell receptor (beta chain) was carried out in a study of human T cells and chemical hapten exposure. This clonotype was counted between two and nine times. Time point meaning: patch test 1, 2 weeks after DPC sensitization. Indicated treatment: therapeutic diphenylcyclopropenone sensitization with weekly scalp DPC. Individual cDNA molecules received unique molecular identifiers in the library. TCRdb re-called the RACE reads with MiXCR, one entry per CDR3 protein. The sample comprises some 380,000 distinct CDR3 sequences, about 4.4% of which are singletons, and 2% to 2.5% rests with the top ten. V was cut by 3 bases and J by 2 bases, with 11 bases left in between. The CDR3 contains 14 residues. CDR1 DFQATT and CDR2 SNEGSKA come from the germline V gene (reference sequence).

The V gene is TRBV20-1, the J gene TRBJ1-5; a weak D match, TRBD1 (6 bases). This TCR was sampled from a woman between 45 and 65 years old with alopecia areata. Some clones in this sample may be carry-over from other donors' samples. Specimen: whole blood, collected in connection with sensitization to the hapten diphenylcyclopropenone (DPC). The CDR3 sequence is CSAREQGGNQPQHF. Written as DNA, the CDR3 is TGCAGTGCTAGGGAACAGGGAGGCAATCAGCCCCAGCATTTT.